This T cell receptor beta chain stems from a study of T cell repertoires in ileal Crohn's disease. Overall study context: About half received postoperative treatment, about ten with thiopurines and 15 to 20 anti-TNF. The M0 sample came from the inflamed ileal portion of the resected specimen. Study-wide points: All patients with clonality above 26.8% had endoscopic recurrence.

As to time point: inflamed ileum from the surgical specimen. A remark on this clone: The antigen is not known.

Measured with immunoSEQ multiplex PCR; TCRdb has only the in-frame clones, and not every one. The repertoire holds 1,700 or so clones, with about 88% as singletons. The ends lost 1 base at V and 4 bases at J; junction bases unmatched: 12. Per germline, CDR1 SGHVS and CDR2 FQNEAQ. The CDR3 has 17 amino acids. This receptor was obtained from an adult with Crohn's disease. The sample consisted of ileal tissue. The chain combines TRBV7-8 with TRBJ2-5; TRBD2 agrees at 7 bases. The CDR3 region has the DNA TGTGCCAGCAGCTTAGGACGGCGGACACGGGAGGCAGAGACCCAGTACTTC. This translates into CASSLGRRTREAETQYF.